The 11 T cell receptor beta chains listed next were all sequenced from one sample in a study of T cell repertoires in cytomegalovirus infection. TCRdb recomputed calls from the reads with MiXCR, one row per CDR3 protein. In the table there are approximately 550,000 distinct CDR3 sequences, approximately 15% of which are singletons. The specimen sequenced was CD8+ T cells from PBMCs. All receptors derive from a human donor in good health (CMV status not recorded). Some clones in this sample may be carry-over from other donors' samples.

This clonotype was recorded a few times. The genes are TRBV4-1 and TRBJ2-2, with 10 bases matching TRBD2. Germline assignment: CDR1 MGHRA and CDR2 YSYEKL. The CDR3 loop spans 16 amino acids. The J segment lost 7 bases and the V segment lost 0 bases, leaving 5 bases of the junction unmatched. The CDR3, as DNA: TGCGCCAGCAGCCAAGAAAGCCTAGCGGGAGTCGGGGAGCTGTTTTTT. Its translation is CASSQESLAGVGELFF.

Notes on this clonotype: The final CDR3 position lacks the conserved phenylalanine or tryptophan, pointing to a likely read error. The chain employs TRBV2 and TRBJ2-1, with TRBD2 matching over 7 bases. The CDR3 sequence is 15 residues long. In germline, CDR1 is SNHLY, CDR2 FYNNEI. J was trimmed by 5 bases and V by 3 bases; bases with no gene match: 7. The CDR3 DNA reads TGTGCCAGCAGTGATACGCGGGAGAACGACAATGAGCAGTTCTTA. Its protein product is CASSDTRENDNEQFL.

This clonotype has a handful of counts. The V gene is TRBV10-2, the J gene TRBJ2-1; TRBD1 aligns across 9 bases. The CDR3 contains 17 residues. CDR1 is WSHSY and CDR2 is SAAADI in the germline V gene. J was trimmed by 6 bases and V by 3 bases; bases with no gene match: 12. CDR3 residues: CASSEDQWGTGFNEQFF. In DNA, the CDR3 is TGCGCCAGCAGTGAAGATCAGTGGGGGACAGGGTTCAATGAGCAGTTCTTC.

The rearrangement links TRBV20-1 to TRBJ2-7, with D maybe TRBD1 (6 bases). CDR1 is DFQATT, CDR2 SNEGSKA, per germline (reference sequence). The V end lost 0 bases, the J end lost 1 base, and 7 bases lay between the germline ends. This CDR3 spans 13 amino acids. CDR3 sequence: CSAREGGSYEQYF. CDR3 nucleotide sequence: TGCAGTGCTAGAGAAGGGGGATCCTACGAGCAGTACTTC.

The chain is built from TRBV19 and TRBJ2-7, with D perhaps matching TRBD1 (5 bases). The V end was cut by 5 bases, the J end by 5 bases, with 22 bases between. Germline CDR1 LNHDA, CDR2 SQIVND (reference sequence). CDR3 length: 16 amino acids. As DNA, the CDR3 is TGTGCCAGTAGTCTCTTGGGCCAGGGTGTAAGCCACGAGCAGTACTTC. This translates into CASSLLGQGVSHEQYF.

The chain recombines TRBV6-5 with TRBJ2-4; 10 bases match TRBD1. Germline V CDR1 and CDR2: MNHEY, SVGAGI. V shed 0 bases and J 7 bases; nucleotides not matched to a gene: 3. This CDR3 is built from 15 residues. In DNA, the CDR3 is TGTGCCAGCAGTTACTCGAGACAGGGGGCGAACATTCAGTACTTC. Its protein is CASSYSRQGANIQYF.

V and J are TRBV10-3 and TRBJ2-1; D is undetermined. The germline V gene has CDR1 ENHRY and CDR2 SYGVKD. V was pared by 3 bases and J by 1 base, with 7 bases between. The CDR3 spans 14 residues. The CDR3 protein is CAISDGRSYNEQFF. The CDR3 DNA reads as TGTGCCATCAGTGACGGGCGGTCCTACAATGAGCAGTTCTTC.

This clonotype was seen repeatedly, ten times or more. This chain connects TRBV7-8 to TRBJ2-1, with D possibly called TRBD1 or TRBD2 (5 bases each). With 5 bases removed from V and 7 bases from J, the gap between germline ends came to 21 bases. Looked up from germline, CDR1 is SGHVS and CDR2 is FQNEAQ. This CDR3 has 16 residues. The CDR3 here is CASSPRVIPGANEQFF. For the CDR3, the DNA is TGTGCCAGCAGCCCCCGGGTGATACCCGGGGCGAATGAGCAGTTCTTC.

Turning to this clonotype: Because it lacks the conserved phenylalanine or tryptophan at the end, this CDR3 is likely a read error. The rearrangement uses TRBV25-1 and TRBJ2-1; TRBD2 matches 9 bases. This CDR3 is built from 14 residues. CDR1 and CDR2 (germline): MGHDK, SYGVNS. V was pared by 4 bases and J by 8 bases, with 6 bases of the junction left unmatched. CDR3 sequence (DNA): TGTGCCAGCAGTGTAGGCGGGAGGGTTTATGAGCAGTTCCTC. Translated: CASSVGGRVYEQFL.

V is TRBV27 and J is TRBJ1-1; D unclear. V shed 3 bases and J shed 3 bases, with 14 bases lying between them. Germline loops: CDR1 MNHEY, CDR2 SMNVEV (reference sequence). The CDR3 has 15 amino acids. The CDR3 sequence is CASSFEGSGDTEAFF. CDR3 nucleotides: TGTGCCAGCAGTTTCGAGGGAAGTGGGGACACTGAAGCTTTCTTT.

The chain is built from TRBV27 and TRBJ1-5, with D uncertain. V lost 5 bases and J lost 0, with 17 bases in between. The germline CDR1 and CDR2 sequences are MNHEY and SMNVEV (reference sequence). The CDR3 runs to 17 residues. CDR3 residues: CASSPGRNLHSNQPQHF. The CDR3, as DNA: TGTGCCAGCAGTCCAGGACGGAACCTCCATAGCAATCAGCCCCAGCATTTT.